These 11 T cell receptor beta chains came from one sample sequenced in a study of T cell responses to AZD1222 COVID-19 vaccine. Generated by immunoSEQ multiplex PCR, the TCRdb table keeps only in-frame clones and is missing some. The sample consists of under 200,000 clones, 85% to 90% of them appearing once. The material sequenced was peripheral blood, taken 28 days after the second AZD1222 dose. These receptors all stem from an adult who received the AZD1222 COVID-19 vaccine.

V usage is TRBV5-4 and J usage is TRBJ2-1; D gene unclear. CDR3 length equals 14 residues. The germline CDR1 and CDR2 sequences are SGHNT and YYREEE (reference sequence). Trimming took off 6 bases at V and 1 base at J, with 11 bases between the two ends. CDR3 amino acids: CASTNGDSYNEQFF. The CDR3 bases are TGTGCCAGCACCAACGGCGATTCCTACAATGAGCAGTTCTTC.

The chain is built from TRBV27 and TRBJ2-3; D gene uncertain. This CDR3 comprises 14 residues. V was trimmed by 3 bases and J by 4 bases, leaving 11 bases between them. Germline-derived CDR1 and CDR2 are MNHEY and SMNVEV (reference sequence). In DNA, the CDR3 is TGTGCCAGCAGTTTGGCGCAGGCGGCAGATACGCAGTATTTT. Its protein product is CASSLAQAADTQYF.

The chain employs TRBV2 and TRBJ2-7, with 10 bases lining up with TRBD1. CDR3 length equals 15 residues. Trimming cost V 4 bases and J 2 bases; bases outside gene matches: 5. Germline V gives CDR1 SNHLY, CDR2 FYNNEI. The CDR3 sequence is CASSGDRGLTYEQYF. CDR3 DNA sequence: TGTGCCAGCAGTGGGGACAGGGGCCTAACCTACGAGCAGTACTTC.

The rearrangement joins TRBV28 to TRBJ2-3; a possible D gene is TRBD2 (5 bases). Trimming removed 8 bases from V and 6 bases from J, with 18 bases in between. This CDR3 contains 14 residues. Germline V gives CDR1 MDHEN, CDR2 SYDVKM. Here the CDR3 reads CASSPLRARDTQYF. CDR3 nucleotides: TGTGCCAGCTCCCCCCTGAGGGCCAGGGATACGCAGTATTTT.

The count of this clone is one. This sequence joins TRBV7-9 and TRBJ2-2; TRBD1 agrees at 7 bases. Germline CDR1 reads SEHNR; CDR2 reads FQNEAQ (reference sequence). With V trimmed by 3 bases and J by 0 bases, 7 bases remained unmatched. The CDR3 runs to 17 residues. The CDR3 bases are TGTGCCAGCAGCTTGGTTCCCGGGACAGCGAACACCGGGGAGCTGTTTTTT. Its protein is CASSLVPGTANTGELFF.

This chain joins TRBV6-5 and TRBJ2-2; 7 bases are a match to TRBD2. The V segment lost 7 bases and the J segment 0 bases; nucleotides outside the gene matches: 5. The length of the CDR3 is 15 residues. CDR1 MNHEY and CDR2 SVGAGI come from the germline V gene. The CDR3 sequence is CASTPSGTNTGELFF. The CDR3 region has the DNA TGTGCCAGCACCCCGAGCGGGACGAACACCGGGGAGCTGTTTTTT.

This chain connects TRBV5-8 to TRBJ1-4; D may be TRBD1 (5 bases). This CDR3 is 16 amino acids long. Germline V gene lookup returns CDR1 SGHTS and CDR2 YDEGEE. V was clipped by 0 bases and J by 8 bases, with 17 bases between them. CDR3 sequence: CASSLGRGGLDEKLFF. CDR3 nucleotide sequence: TGTGCCAGCAGCTTGGGAAGGGGTGGTCTGGACGAAAAACTGTTTTTT.

This chain uses TRBV5-1 with TRBJ2-5; D is possibly TRBD2 (6 bases). Trimming cost V 4 bases and J 5 bases, with 15 bases left between them. The germline gives CDR1 SGHRS, CDR2 YFSETQ. This CDR3 comprises 14 residues. This chain's CDR3 is CASSDWGGMETQYF. The CDR3 DNA sequence: TGCGCCAGCAGCGACTGGGGCGGGATGGAGACCCAGTACTTC.

The chain uses TRBV3-1 (or the pseudogene TRBV3-2) and TRBJ2-4, with no clear D. In germline, CDR1 is LGHDT, CDR2 YNNKEL (reference sequence). The CDR3 runs to 18 residues. Trimming cost V 0 bases and J 0 bases, with 15 bases left between them. The CDR3 here is CASSQEALGLLAKNIQYF. The DNA of the CDR3 is TGTGCCAGCAGCCAAGAAGCCCTAGGCTTACTAGCCAAAAACATTCAGTACTTC.

J is TRBJ2-3 and V is TRBV14; TRBD2 aligns across 10 bases. Per the germline V gene, CDR1 is SGHDN and CDR2 is FVKESK. The CDR3 runs to 20 residues. V dropped 6 bases and J dropped 2; count of bases not matched to a gene: 20. The CDR3, as DNA: TGTGCCAGCAGTCCTGCCCCTAGCGGGAGTTGGTTGAGGGCCACAGATACGCAGTATTTT. Its translation is CASSPAPSGSWLRATDTQYF.

The V call is TRBV24-1, the J call TRBJ2-1; 13 bases line up with TRBD2. Germline CDR1 is KGHDR and CDR2 is SFDVKD. V lost 10 bases and J lost 3; bases outside the gene matches: 5. CDR3 length: 15 residues. In DNA, the CDR3 is TGTGCCACATCGGGACTAGCGGGACTCTACAATGAGCAGTTCTTC. It translates to CATSGLAGLYNEQFF.